This T cell receptor beta chain was recorded in a study of spatial heterogeneity in lung cancer. The study's findings and limits: Blood showed ubiquitous tumor TCRs more often at resection than at routine follow-up.

The germline gives CDR1 DFQATT, CDR2 SNEGSKA (reference sequence). The V and J ends lost 3 bases and 6 bases respectively, with 9 bases between them. CDR3 length: 13 amino acids. Indicated time point: sample taken at primary tumor resection. TCRs were sequenced from unsorted whole RNA of tumor, nontumor lung or PBMC. Samples were obtained from roughly 65 donors, all untreated early-stage non-small cell lung cancer patients. TCRdb re-analysed the 5' RACE reads in MiXCR, keeping a single row per CDR3 protein. This sample has 45,000 or so distinct CDR3 sequences, with approximately 12% found just once. Of note for this clonotype: Its target is not known.

The source material was PBMCs, sampled at surgery. This TCR was recovered from a female donor with early-stage non-small cell lung cancer. The V call is TRBV20-1, the J call TRBJ1-6; D may be TRBD1 (5 bases). Here the CDR3 DNA reads TGCAGTGCTAGTCAGGGAACTAATTCACCCCTCCACTTT. This translates into CSASQGTNSPLHF.